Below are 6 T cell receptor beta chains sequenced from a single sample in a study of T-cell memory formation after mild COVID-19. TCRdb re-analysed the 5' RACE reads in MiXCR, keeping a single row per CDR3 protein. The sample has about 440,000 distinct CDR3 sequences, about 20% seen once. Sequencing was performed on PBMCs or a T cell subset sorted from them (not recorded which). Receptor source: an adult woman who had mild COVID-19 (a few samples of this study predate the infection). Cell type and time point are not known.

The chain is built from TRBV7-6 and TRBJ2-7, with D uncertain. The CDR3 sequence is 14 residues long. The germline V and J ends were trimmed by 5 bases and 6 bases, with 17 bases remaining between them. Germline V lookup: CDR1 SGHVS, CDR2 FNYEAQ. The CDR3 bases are TGTGCCAGCAGCCCACATACGGGCCCCCTCGAGCAGTACTTC. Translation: CASSPHTGPLEQYF. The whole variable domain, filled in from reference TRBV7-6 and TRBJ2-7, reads GAGVSQSPRYKVTKRGQDVALRCDPISGHVSLYWYRQALGQGPEFLTYFNYEAQQDKSGLPNDRFSAERPEGSISTLTIQRTEQRDSAMYRCASSPHTGPLEQYFGPGTRLTVT.

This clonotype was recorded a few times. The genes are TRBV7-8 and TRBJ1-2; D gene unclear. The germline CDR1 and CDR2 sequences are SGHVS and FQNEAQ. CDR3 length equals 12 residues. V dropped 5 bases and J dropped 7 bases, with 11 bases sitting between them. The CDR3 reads CASSQELGGYTF. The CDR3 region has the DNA TGTGCCAGCAGCCAGGAACTAGGTGGCTACACCTTC.

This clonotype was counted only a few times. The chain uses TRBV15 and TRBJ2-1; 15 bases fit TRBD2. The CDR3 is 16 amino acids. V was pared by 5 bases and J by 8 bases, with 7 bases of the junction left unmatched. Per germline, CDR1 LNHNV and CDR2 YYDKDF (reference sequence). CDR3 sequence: CATSSGLAGGGDEQFF. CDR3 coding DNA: TGTGCCACCAGCTCGGGACTAGCGGGAGGCGGGGATGAGCAGTTCTTC.

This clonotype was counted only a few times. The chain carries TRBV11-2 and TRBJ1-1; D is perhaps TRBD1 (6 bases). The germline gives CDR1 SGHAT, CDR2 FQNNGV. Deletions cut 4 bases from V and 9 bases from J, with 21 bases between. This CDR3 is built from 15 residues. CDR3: CASSSTKNRDGQAFF. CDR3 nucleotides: TGTGCCAGCAGCTCTACCAAGAACAGGGACGGACAAGCTTTCTTT.

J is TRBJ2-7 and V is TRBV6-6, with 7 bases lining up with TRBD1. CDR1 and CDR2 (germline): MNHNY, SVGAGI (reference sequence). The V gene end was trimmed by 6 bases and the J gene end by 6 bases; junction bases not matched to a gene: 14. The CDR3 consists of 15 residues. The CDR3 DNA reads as TGTGCCAGCAGCTATAAAGGGGGCGGACTCTCCGAGCAGTACTTC. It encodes CASSYKGGGLSEQYF.

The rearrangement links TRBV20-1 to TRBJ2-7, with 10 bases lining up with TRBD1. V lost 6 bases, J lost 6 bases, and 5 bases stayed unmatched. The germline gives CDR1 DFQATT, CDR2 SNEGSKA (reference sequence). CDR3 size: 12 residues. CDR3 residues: CSARQGAGEQYF. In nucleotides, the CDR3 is TGCAGTGCGCGACAGGGGGCAGGCGAGCAGTACTTC.